What follows are 2 T cell receptor beta chains derived from one specimen sequenced in a study of regulatory T cells in long-lasting Graves disease (dated by TCRdb to 2020 to 2022). The library was obtained by multiplex PCR. The instrument was an Illumina HiSeq 4000. To build TCR beta libraries, CDR3 regions were amplified by Arm-PCR using iRepertoire HTBI primers. Through fastp at Q25 and MiXCR, TCRdb rebuilt clones from the public reads, retaining in-frame beta chains. Each entry merges the rows of one CDR3 protein and shows their most common DNA and genes. Within this sample are around 250,000 distinct CDR3 sequences, with 15% to 20% of them counted one time only. The ten largest make up less than 15% of the sample. The time point label, read with the paper, signifies: newly diagnosed GD, antithyroid drugs for less than 3 months. For both TCR sequencing and RNA sequencing, RNA was extracted from PBMCs in TRIzol.

This sample was also put to use in a study of T cells in Graves' hyperthyroidism and ophthalmopathy.

The sample consisted of peripheral blood mononuclear cells (PBMCs), taken at new diagnosis, from a patient treated with antithyroid drugs. These receptors came from a woman between 25 and 40 years old with Graves disease. Donor details come from another sample of the same person, matched by shared clones.

V usage is TRBV28 and J usage is TRBJ2-7; D is tentatively TRBD1 or TRBD2 (6 bases each). The CDR3 length is 14 residues. Germline V gives CDR1 MDHEN, CDR2 SYDVKM. The germline V and J ends were trimmed by 4 bases and 7 bases, with 17 bases remaining between them. CDR3 sequence (DNA): TGTGCCAGCAGTTCTGGCCCTGGAGGGGGAGAGCAGTACTTC. Amino acid sequence: CASSSGPGGGEQYF.

In its sample, this clonotype was seen a few times. This clone may be a read error of a much larger clone one base away. V and J are TRBV9 and TRBJ1-1; 7 bases line up with TRBD1. The CDR3 is 14 residues long. V dropped 2 bases and J dropped 4; count of bases not matched to a gene: 5. Per germline, CDR1 SGDLS and CDR2 YYNGEE. The CDR3 region has the DNA TGTGCCAGCAGCGTCGGGACAGAGATCACTGAAGCTTTCTTT. As protein: CASSVGTEITEAFF. The variable domain in full, completed from reference TRBV9 and TRBJ1-1, reads DSGVTQTPKHLITATGQRVTLRCSPRSGDLSVYWYQQSLDQGLQFLIQYYNGEERAKGNILERFSAQQFPDLHSELNLSSLELGDSALYFCASSVGTEITEAFFGQGTRLTVV.